The clone carrying this T cell receptor (beta chain) was seen a few times. The CDR3 loop spans 15 amino acids. With 2 bases removed from V and 7 bases from J, the gap between germline ends came to 15 bases. The V gene's germline CDR1 is MNHEY and CDR2 SVGEGT. TCRdb keeps only in-frame clones here, not all; method: immunoSEQ multiplex PCR. Here the sample spans about 140,000 clones, 85% being singletons. This record comes from a study of blood T cell repertoires in COVID-19. Study-wide context: COVID-19 samples collected from the United States, Italy and Spain covered acute and convalescent phases.

Enrollees, about 18 to 90 years old, lived in about two dozen US areas. The chain has TRBV6-2 or TRBV6-3 and TRBJ1-5; the D gene is possibly TRBD1 (6 bases). Material: PBMCs or T cells enriched from blood (not recorded which). This clonotype originated in a woman aged 40-49 years who had recovered from COVID-19. CDR3 residues: CASSYTIDRRQPQHF. The CDR3 region has the DNA TGTGCCAGCAGTTACACCATTGACAGGCGACAGCCCCAGCATTTT.